The 23 T cell receptor beta chains given below trace back to one sample, sequenced in a study of shared T cell receptors in the human thymus (dated by TCRdb to the early 2020s). Library generation was performed with the immunoSEQ multiplex PCR assay. TCRdb carries this immuneACCESS record with in-frame sequences only. Its versions omit some clonotypes, under half of them owing to an unresolved V gene in the studies checked, with the rest unexplained. This sample comprises 720,000 or so clones, 70% to 90% of them detected only once. Approximately 0.01% of the sample is taken by the ten largest. These data were also reused for a study on human thymus T cells.

The sequenced sample was thymocytes. The receptors originated from a girl under two years old with a congenital heart defect. Donor details come from another sample of the same person, matched by shared clones.

The chain joins TRBV5-8 to TRBJ1-2; 8 bases line up with TRBD1. The CDR3 consists of 14 residues. The V gene end was trimmed by 2 bases and the J gene end by 4 bases; junction bases not matched to a gene: 4. Germline assignment: CDR1 SGHTS and CDR2 YDEGEE. CDR3 protein: CASSFGTGPYGYTF. CDR3 nucleotides: TGTGCCAGCAGCTTCGGGACAGGCCCCTATGGCTACACCTTC.

The CDR3, as DNA: TGTGCCAGCAGTAGGAGAGCGGTTGCCTACTTC. Amino acid sequence: CASSRRAVAYF. V gene TRBV6-1 combines with J gene TRBJ2-7; D perhaps matches TRBD2 (5 bases). V dropped 5 bases and J dropped 13 bases, with 15 bases sitting between them. The germline gives CDR1 MNHNS, CDR2 SASEGT. The CDR3 is made up of 11 amino acids.

The chain carries TRBV7-6 and TRBJ2-3; 11 bases agree with TRBD2. Germline CDR1 reads SGHVS; CDR2 reads FNYEAQ. The CDR3 is 20 amino acids. The V gene end was trimmed by 5 bases and the J gene end by 3 bases; junction bases not matched to a gene: 19. CDR3 amino acids: CASSVLPGTSGNQGTDTQYF. The DNA of the CDR3 is TGTGCCAGCAGCGTCTTACCCGGGACTAGCGGAAACCAGGGTACAGATACGCAGTATTTT.

Here the CDR3 reads CASRTDRVESEQFF. As DNA, the CDR3 is TGTGCCAGCCGAACCGACAGGGTTGAAAGTGAGCAGTTCTTC. The chain is built from TRBV27 and TRBJ2-1, with 7 bases fitting TRBD1. CDR1 is MNHEY and CDR2 is SMNVEV in the germline V gene (reference sequence). This CDR3 has 14 amino acids. V dropped 8 bases and J dropped 9; count of bases not matched to a gene: 13.

The CDR3 reads CASSVTGCLGGELFF. The CDR3 DNA sequence: TGTGCCAGCAGCGTAACTGGTTGCCTCGGCGGGGAGCTGTTTTTT. The chain couples TRBV9 to TRBJ2-2, with D unresolved. V lost 1 base and J lost 7, with 14 bases in between. The CDR3 is 15 amino acids. The germline gives CDR1 SGDLS, CDR2 YYNGEE.

The CDR3 nucleotides read TGTGCCAGCAGTTCGAGGGCCCTGAGCACAGATACGCAGTATTTT. Residues: CASSSRALSTDTQYF. This sequence joins TRBV6-5 and TRBJ2-3; TRBD2 is a possible D gene (5 bases). The germline V gene has CDR1 MNHEY and CDR2 SVGAGI. This CDR3 is 15 amino acids long. V was shortened by 4 bases and J by 0 bases, with 11 bases between the two germline ends.

The V and J genes are TRBV5-1 and TRBJ1-1; no firm D call. The germline V gene encodes CDR1 SGHRS and CDR2 YFSETQ. The CDR3 sequence is 11 residues long. Deletions cut 0 bases from V and 9 bases from J, with 6 bases between. CDR3: CASSLEEKAFF. The CDR3 coding sequence is TGCGCCAGCAGCTTGGAGGAGAAAGCTTTCTTT.

The CDR3, as DNA: TGTGCCAGCAGTTCAACAGGGTACGAGCAGTACTTC. Its protein is CASSSTGYEQYF. V and J are TRBV27 and TRBJ2-7, with a tentative D call TRBD1 (6 bases). CDR3 length: 12 residues. V lost 4 bases, J lost 4 bases, and 8 bases lay in between. The germline gives CDR1 MNHEY, CDR2 SMNVEV (reference sequence).

The chain links TRBV19 to TRBJ2-5; no reliable D call. The CDR3 runs 14 residues. V gave up 3 bases and J gave up 5 bases, with 13 bases separating them. The germline V gene encodes CDR1 LNHDA and CDR2 SQIVND (reference sequence). The CDR3: CASSMSSGRETQYF. Here the CDR3 DNA reads TGTGCCAGTAGTATGTCTTCAGGCAGGGAGACCCAGTACTTC.

The gene calls are TRBV5-1 and TRBJ2-2; no clear D gene. CDR3 length: 17 residues. V lost 0 bases to trimming and J lost 6 bases, with 18 bases between them. CDR1 is SGHRS and CDR2 is YFSETQ in the germline V gene. The CDR3 sequence: CASSLAQVKLVSGELFF. DNA for the CDR3: TGCGCCAGCAGCTTGGCTCAGGTGAAGTTAGTATCCGGGGAGCTGTTTTTT.

The chain carries TRBV10-3 and TRBJ1-2; 7 bases map to TRBD1. V lost 4 bases to trimming and J lost 3 bases; unmatched junction nucleotides: 5. The CDR3 spans 14 residues. Germline loops: CDR1 ENHRY, CDR2 SYGVKD. CDR3 protein: CAISGDRRDYGYTF. As DNA, the CDR3 is TGTGCCATCAGTGGGGACAGAAGGGACTATGGCTACACCTTC.

V gene TRBV12-5 combines with J gene TRBJ2-2, with TRBD1 matching over 7 bases. CDR1 and CDR2 from the germline V gene are LGHNT and FRNRAP. The CDR3 sequence is 18 residues long. J lost 4 bases, V lost 2 bases, and 13 bases had no gene match. The CDR3 here is CASGLLTGKSTPTGELFF. CDR3 coding DNA: TGTGCTAGTGGTTTGTTGACAGGGAAATCGACCCCCACCGGGGAGCTGTTTTTT.

CDR3 in amino acids: CATSTTFTGELFF. In DNA form, the CDR3 reads TGTGCCACCAGCACTACCTTCACCGGGGAGCTGTTTTTT. The chain has TRBV15 and TRBJ2-2; D is unclear. The length of the CDR3 is 13 residues. V was trimmed by 4 bases and J by 4 bases, leaving 7 bases between them. In germline, CDR1 is LNHNV, CDR2 YYDKDF (reference sequence).

The CDR3 here is CAIISGLGNTIYF. The CDR3, as DNA: TGTGCCATCATATCCGGGTTAGGAAACACCATATATTTT. The chain recombines TRBV2 with TRBJ1-3; D is undetermined. V was cut by 10 bases and J by 4 bases, with 14 bases left in between. Germline CDR1 and CDR2: SNHLY and FYNNEI. CDR3 length: 13 amino acids.

The rearrangement joins TRBV10-3 to TRBJ2-1, with 9 bases that match TRBD2. The CDR3 spans 16 residues. V lost 3 bases to trimming and J lost 3 bases; unmatched junction nucleotides: 6. Germline loops: CDR1 ENHRY, CDR2 SYGVKD. The CDR3 DNA reads as TGTGCCATCAGTGACCCCCTAGCGGGGAACTACAATGAGCAGTTCTTC. Its protein product is CAISDPLAGNYNEQFF.

The gene calls are TRBV7-2 and TRBJ1-5; D unresolved. The germline V gene encodes CDR1 SGHTA and CDR2 FQGNSA. This CDR3 comprises 15 residues. Deletions cut 2 bases from V and 1 base from J, with 9 bases between. Here the CDR3 reads CASSLMGGSNQPQHF. The CDR3 DNA sequence: TGTGCCAGCAGCTTAATGGGAGGCAGCAATCAGCCCCAGCATTTT.

The V gene is TRBV19, the J gene TRBJ2-1; 15 bases agree with TRBD2. The V and J ends lost 3 bases and 7 bases, in that order; junction bases with no gene match: 7. Germline V lookup: CDR1 LNHDA, CDR2 SQIVND (reference sequence). The CDR3 length is 17 residues. CDR3 amino acids: CASSISSGTSGGNEQFF. DNA for the CDR3: TGTGCCAGTAGTATTTCATCCGGGACTAGCGGGGGGAATGAGCAGTTCTTC.

The CDR3 DNA reads TGTGCCAGCAGCCAATCCCGGGACAGGATAACCTACGAGCAGTACTTC. Protein: CASSQSRDRITYEQYF. The rearrangement links TRBV14 to TRBJ2-7, with 8 positions matching TRBD1. Trimming took 2 bases from V and 2 from J; bases not matched to a gene: 8. Germline V gene lookup returns CDR1 SGHDN and CDR2 FVKESK. CDR3 length: 16 residues. The whole variable domain, filled in from reference TRBV14 and TRBJ2-7, reads EAGVTQFPSHSVIEKGQTVTLRCDPISGHDNLYWYRRVMGKEIKFLLHFVKESKQDESGMPNNRFLAERTGGTYSTLKVQPAELEDSGVYFCASSQSRDRITYEQYFGPGTRLTVT.

This chain uses TRBV27 with TRBJ2-7; unclear D gene. Trimming pared 7 bases from V and 2 bases from J, leaving 9 bases between. CDR3 length equals 12 residues. Germline loops: CDR1 MNHEY, CDR2 SMNVEV (reference sequence). CDR3 in DNA: TGTGCCAGCAAAGCCACCGCCTACGAGCAGTACTTC. Amino acids: CASKATAYEQYF.

The V call is TRBV20-1, the J call TRBJ1-2; 8 bases match TRBD1. The CDR3 contains 11 residues. Trimming at V came to 8 bases and at J to 6 bases, leaving 5 bases not matched to a gene. In germline, CDR1 is DFQATT, CDR2 SNEGSKA (reference sequence). The CDR3 loop is CSLRTGNGYTF. The CDR3 DNA reads as TGCAGTCTAAGGACAGGGAATGGCTACACCTTC.

V usage is TRBV5-1 and J usage is TRBJ1-1; unclear D gene. Between the trimmed V and J ends, which lost 0 bases and 4 bases, there was a span of 13 bases. Germline-derived CDR1 and CDR2 are SGHRS and YFSETQ. CDR3 length equals 15 residues. The CDR3 protein is CASSLVRGKGTEAFF. The CDR3 bases are TGCGCCAGCAGCTTGGTGCGGGGAAAGGGCACTGAAGCTTTCTTT.

The chain combines TRBV4-3 with TRBJ1-4; 10 bases map to TRBD1. CDR1 LGHNA and CDR2 YSLEER come from the germline V gene. This CDR3 is built from 14 residues. With V trimmed by 4 bases and J by 8 bases, 4 bases remained unmatched. This CDR3 is CASSPGTGEEKLFF. The CDR3 DNA sequence: TGCGCCAGCAGCCCCGGGACAGGGGAAGAAAAACTGTTTTTT.

This clone occurred once. V gene TRBV4-3 combines with J gene TRBJ2-2, with 10 bases that match TRBD2. The germline CDR1 and CDR2 sequences are LGHNA and YSLEER. CDR3 length: 20 amino acids. The ends lost 4 bases at V and 0 bases at J; junction bases unmatched: 14. The CDR3 sequence is CASSPPGLAVTRANTGELFF. In nucleotides, the CDR3 is TGCGCCAGCAGCCCCCCAGGACTAGCGGTGACGCGCGCGAACACCGGGGAGCTGTTTTTT.